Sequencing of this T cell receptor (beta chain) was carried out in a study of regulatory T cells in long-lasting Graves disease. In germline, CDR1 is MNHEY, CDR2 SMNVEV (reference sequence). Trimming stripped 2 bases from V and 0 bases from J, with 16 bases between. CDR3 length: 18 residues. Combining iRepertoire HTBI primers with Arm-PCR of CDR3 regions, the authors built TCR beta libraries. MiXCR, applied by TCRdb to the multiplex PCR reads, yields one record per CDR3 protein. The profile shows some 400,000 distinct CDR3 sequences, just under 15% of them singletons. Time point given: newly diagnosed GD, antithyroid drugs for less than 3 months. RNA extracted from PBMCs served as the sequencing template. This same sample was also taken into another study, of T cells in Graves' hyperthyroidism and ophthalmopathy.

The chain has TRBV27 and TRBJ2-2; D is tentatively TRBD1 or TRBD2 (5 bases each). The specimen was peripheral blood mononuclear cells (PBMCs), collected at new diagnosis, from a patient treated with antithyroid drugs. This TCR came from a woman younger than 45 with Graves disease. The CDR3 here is CASSLPPGPTTNTGELFF. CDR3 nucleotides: TGTGCCAGCAGTTTACCGCCGGGACCAACTACGAACACCGGGGAGCTGTTTTTT.